A single sample gave rise to the 8 T cell receptor beta chains below, sequenced in a study of control samples from healthy donors and cancer patients. Repertoires were generated with immunoSEQ multiplex PCR, while TCRdb's copy carries only in-frame clones and drops some. The sample includes about 230,000 clones, almost 85% of them seen just once. Sequencing was done on a sample of PBMCs. All receptors come from a woman aged 55-70 years with lung cancer.

The rearrangement links TRBV11-2 to TRBJ2-1; 8 nucleotides agree with TRBD1. CDR1 and CDR2 (germline): SGHAT, FQNNGV. CDR3 length: 13 amino acids. J lost 14 bases, V lost 5 bases, and 11 bases had no gene match. CDR3 sequence: CASSVTLGQVEFF. For the CDR3, the DNA is TGTGCCAGCAGCGTAACCCTGGGACAGGTTGAGTTCTTC.

The chain is built from TRBV6-5 and TRBJ2-4, with 8 bases lining up with TRBD2. After removal of 6 bases from V and 0 bases from J, the junction contained 1 base not matched to a gene. This CDR3 has 14 amino acids. Germline V gene data show CDR1 as MNHEY and CDR2 as SVGAGI. The DNA of the CDR3 is TGTGCCAGCAGCGGGGGGGTAGCCAAAAACATTCAGTACTTC. It yields the protein CASSGGVAKNIQYF.

This clone was observed a few times. This chain links TRBV18 with TRBJ2-1; TRBD2 matches 13 bases. The germline gives CDR1 KGHSH, CDR2 LQKENI. The CDR3 has 14 residues. V gave up 6 bases and J gave up 9 bases; unmatched junction bases: 5. The CDR3 DNA is TGTGCCAGCTCTCCCGGACTAGCGGGGGCTGAGCAGTTCTTC. Translation: CASSPGLAGAEQFF.

The gene calls are TRBV28 and TRBJ2-3; D gene ambiguous. Deletions cut 3 bases from V and 5 bases from J, with 3 bases between. Germline values: CDR1 MDHEN, CDR2 SYDVKM. There are 11 residues in the CDR3. CDR3 region: CASSFLDTQYF. The CDR3 coding sequence is TGTGCCAGCAGTTTCCTAGATACGCAGTATTTT.

V gene TRBV28 combines with J gene TRBJ2-7; D call uncertain. Germline assignment: CDR1 MDHEN and CDR2 SYDVKM. Trimming shortened V by 4 bases and J by 4 bases, and 5 bases separated the two germline ends. There are 11 residues in the CDR3. The chain's CDR3 is CASSSLYEQYF. The CDR3, as DNA: TGTGCCAGCAGTTCACTATACGAGCAGTACTTC.

The chain is built from TRBV3-1 (or the pseudogene TRBV3-2) and TRBJ2-7; unclear D gene. This CDR3 is built from 13 residues. Germline loops: CDR1 LGHDT, CDR2 YNNKEL (reference sequence). Trimming took 4 bases from V and 4 from J, leaving 11 bases between them. The CDR3 spells CASSLGSLYEQYF. The CDR3 nucleotides read TGTGCCAGCAGCCTAGGGTCCCTTTACGAGCAGTACTTC.

This rearrangement joins TRBV7-3 to TRBJ1-3; unclear D gene. Germline V gene sequence: CDR1 SGHTA, CDR2 FQGTGA. The CDR3 sequence is 14 residues long. V lost 5 bases and J 9 bases, leaving 17 bases between the germline ends. The chain's CDR3 is CASSPDIAGGTIYF. The CDR3, as DNA: TGTGCCAGCAGCCCTGACATCGCGGGTGGCACCATATATTTT.

The genes are TRBV6-4 and TRBJ1-1; TRBD1 aligns across 7 bases. After removal of 7 bases from V and 1 base from J, the junction contained 6 bases not matched to a gene. The germline CDR1 and CDR2 sequences are MRHNA and SNTAGT. This CDR3 spans 14 amino acids. CDR3: CASKIGQENTEAFF. Written as DNA, the CDR3 is TGTGCCAGCAAGATCGGACAGGAGAACACTGAAGCTTTCTTT.